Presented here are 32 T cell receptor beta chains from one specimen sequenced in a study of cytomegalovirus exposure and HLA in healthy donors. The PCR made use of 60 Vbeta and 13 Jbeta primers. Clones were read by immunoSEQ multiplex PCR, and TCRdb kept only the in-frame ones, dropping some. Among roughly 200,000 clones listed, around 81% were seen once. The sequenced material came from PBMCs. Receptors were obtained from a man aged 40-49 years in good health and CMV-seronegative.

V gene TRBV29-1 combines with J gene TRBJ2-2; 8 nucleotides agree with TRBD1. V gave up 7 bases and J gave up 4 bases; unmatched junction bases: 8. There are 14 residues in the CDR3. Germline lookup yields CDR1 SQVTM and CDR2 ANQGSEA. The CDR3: CSGRGQGATGELFF. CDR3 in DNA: TGCAGCGGGAGAGGACAGGGTGCCACCGGGGAGCTGTTTTTT.

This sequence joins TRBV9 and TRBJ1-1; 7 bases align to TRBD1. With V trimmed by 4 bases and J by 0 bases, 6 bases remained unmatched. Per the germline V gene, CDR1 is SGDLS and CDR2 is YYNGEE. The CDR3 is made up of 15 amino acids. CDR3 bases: TGTGCCAGCAGCAGGGACAGTAGATTGAACACTGAAGCTTTCTTT. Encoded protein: CASSRDSRLNTEAFF.

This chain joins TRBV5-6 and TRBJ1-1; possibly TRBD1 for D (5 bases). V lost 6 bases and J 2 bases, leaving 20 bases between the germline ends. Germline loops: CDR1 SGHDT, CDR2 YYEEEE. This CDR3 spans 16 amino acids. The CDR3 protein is CASTLHLGTPNTEAFF. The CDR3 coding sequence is TGTGCCAGCACTCTTCACCTCGGGACTCCTAACACTGAAGCTTTCTTT.

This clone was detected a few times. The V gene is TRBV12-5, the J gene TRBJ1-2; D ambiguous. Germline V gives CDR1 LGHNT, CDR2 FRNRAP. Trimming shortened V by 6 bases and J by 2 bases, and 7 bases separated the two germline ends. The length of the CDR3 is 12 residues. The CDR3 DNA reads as TGTGCTAGTGGAAACAGCAACTATGGCTACACCTTC. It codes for CASGNSNYGYTF.

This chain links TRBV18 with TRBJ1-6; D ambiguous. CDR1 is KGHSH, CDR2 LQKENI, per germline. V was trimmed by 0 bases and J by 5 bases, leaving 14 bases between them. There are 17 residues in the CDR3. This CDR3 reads CASSPPGSLVDNSPLHF. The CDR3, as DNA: TGTGCCAGCTCACCACCCGGGTCCCTAGTAGATAATTCACCCCTCCACTTT.

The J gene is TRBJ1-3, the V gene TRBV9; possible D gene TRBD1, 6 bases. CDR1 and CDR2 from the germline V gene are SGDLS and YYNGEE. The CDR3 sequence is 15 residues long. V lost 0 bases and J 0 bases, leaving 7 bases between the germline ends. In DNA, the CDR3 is TGTGCCAGCAGCGTAGCACAGGGCTCTGGAAACACCATATATTTT. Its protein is CASSVAQGSGNTIYF.

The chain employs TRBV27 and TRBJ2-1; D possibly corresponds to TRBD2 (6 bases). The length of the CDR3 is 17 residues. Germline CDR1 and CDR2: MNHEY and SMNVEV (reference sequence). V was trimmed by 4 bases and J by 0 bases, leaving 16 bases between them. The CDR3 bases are TGTGCCAGCAGTTCTCCGGGAGATGTGATCTCCTACAATGAGCAGTTCTTC. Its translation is CASSSPGDVISYNEQFF.

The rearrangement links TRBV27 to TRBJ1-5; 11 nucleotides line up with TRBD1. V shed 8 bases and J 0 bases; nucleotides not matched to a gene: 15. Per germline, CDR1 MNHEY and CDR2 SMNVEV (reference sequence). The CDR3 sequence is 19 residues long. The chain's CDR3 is CASCPGGTGGRYSNQPQHF. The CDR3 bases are TGTGCCAGCTGCCCCGGCGGGACAGGGGGAAGATATAGCAATCAGCCCCAGCATTTT.

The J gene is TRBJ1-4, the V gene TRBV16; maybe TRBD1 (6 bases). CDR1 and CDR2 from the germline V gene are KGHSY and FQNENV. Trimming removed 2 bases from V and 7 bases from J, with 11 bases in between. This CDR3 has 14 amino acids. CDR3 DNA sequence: TGTGCCAGCAGCCAAGGCAGGGGTATTGAAAAACTGTTTTTT. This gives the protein CASSQGRGIEKLFF.

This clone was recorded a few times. In DNA, the CDR3 is TGTGCCTCCCGGGGGACTAATGCATTGGGCTCTGAAGCTTTCTTT. Encoded protein: CASRGTNALGSEAFF. V gene TRBV10-3 combines with J gene TRBJ1-1, with D perhaps TRBD1 (5 bases). With 11 bases removed from V and 6 bases from J, the gap between germline ends came to 25 bases. This CDR3 is 15 amino acids long. Per the germline V gene, CDR1 is ENHRY and CDR2 is SYGVKD.

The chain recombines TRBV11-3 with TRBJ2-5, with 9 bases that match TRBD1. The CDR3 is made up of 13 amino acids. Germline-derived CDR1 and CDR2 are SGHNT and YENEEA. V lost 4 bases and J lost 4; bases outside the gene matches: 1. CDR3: CASSSGQGETQYF. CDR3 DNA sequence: TGTGCCAGCAGCTCGGGACAGGGAGAGACCCAGTACTTC.

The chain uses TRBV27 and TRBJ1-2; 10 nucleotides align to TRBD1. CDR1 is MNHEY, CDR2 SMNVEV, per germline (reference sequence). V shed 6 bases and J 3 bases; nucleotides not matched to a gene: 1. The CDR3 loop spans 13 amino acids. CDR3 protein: CASSGTGDYGYTF. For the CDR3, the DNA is TGTGCCAGCAGCGGGACAGGGGACTATGGCTACACCTTC.

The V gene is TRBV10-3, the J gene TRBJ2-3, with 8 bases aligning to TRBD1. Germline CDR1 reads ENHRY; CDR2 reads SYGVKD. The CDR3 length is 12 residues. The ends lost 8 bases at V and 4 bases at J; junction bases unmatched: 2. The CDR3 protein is CAIGQGSDTQYF. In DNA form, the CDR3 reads TGTGCCATCGGACAGGGATCAGATACGCAGTATTTT.

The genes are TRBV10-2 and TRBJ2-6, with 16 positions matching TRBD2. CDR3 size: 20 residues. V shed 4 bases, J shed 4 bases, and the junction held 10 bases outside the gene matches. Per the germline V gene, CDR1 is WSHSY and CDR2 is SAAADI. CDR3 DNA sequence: TGCGCCAGCAGTGGTGGGACTAGCGGGGGGGTGGGTACCGGGGCCAACGTCCTGACTTTC. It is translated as CASSGGTSGGVGTGANVLTF.

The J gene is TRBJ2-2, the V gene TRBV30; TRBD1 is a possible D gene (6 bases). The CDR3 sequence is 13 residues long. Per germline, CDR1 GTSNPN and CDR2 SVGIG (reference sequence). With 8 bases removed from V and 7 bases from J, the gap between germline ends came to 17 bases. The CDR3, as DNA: TGTGCCAAAACCGGAAGGGGGAACGGGGAGCTGTTTTTT. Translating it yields CAKTGRGNGELFF.

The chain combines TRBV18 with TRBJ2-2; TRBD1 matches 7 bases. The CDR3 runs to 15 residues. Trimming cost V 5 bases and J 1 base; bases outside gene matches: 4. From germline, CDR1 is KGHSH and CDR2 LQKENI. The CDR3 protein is CASSDGQVNTGELFF. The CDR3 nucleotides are TGTGCCAGCTCAGACGGACAGGTGAACACCGGGGAGCTGTTTTTT. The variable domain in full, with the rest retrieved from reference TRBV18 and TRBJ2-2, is NAGVMQNPRHLVRRRGQEARLRCSPMKGHSHVYWYRQLPEEGLKFMVYLQKENIIDESGMPKERFSAEFPKEGPSILRIQQVVRGDSAAYFCASSDGQVNTGELFFGEGSRLTVL.

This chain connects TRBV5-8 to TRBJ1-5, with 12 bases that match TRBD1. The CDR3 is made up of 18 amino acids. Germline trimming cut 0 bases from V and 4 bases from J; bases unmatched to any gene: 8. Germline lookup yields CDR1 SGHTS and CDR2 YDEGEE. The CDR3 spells CASSLGAGTGGANQPQHF. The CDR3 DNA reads TGTGCCAGCAGCTTGGGGGCCGGGACAGGGGGCGCGAATCAGCCCCAGCATTTT.

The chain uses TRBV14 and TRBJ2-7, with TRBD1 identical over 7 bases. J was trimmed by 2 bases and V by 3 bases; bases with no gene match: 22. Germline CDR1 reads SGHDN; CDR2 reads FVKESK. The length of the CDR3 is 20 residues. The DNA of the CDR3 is TGTGCCAGCAGCCATACAGCGCTTTGGACAGGCTCTTTTATCCCCTACGAGCAGTACTTC. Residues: CASSHTALWTGSFIPYEQYF.

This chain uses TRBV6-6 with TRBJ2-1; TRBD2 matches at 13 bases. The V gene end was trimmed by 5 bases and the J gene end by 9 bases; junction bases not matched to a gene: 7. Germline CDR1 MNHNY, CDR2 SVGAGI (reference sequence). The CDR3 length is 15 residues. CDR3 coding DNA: TGTGCCAGCAGTACTAGCGGGGGGGGGACGGGTGAGCAGTTCTTC. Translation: CASSTSGGGTGEQFF.

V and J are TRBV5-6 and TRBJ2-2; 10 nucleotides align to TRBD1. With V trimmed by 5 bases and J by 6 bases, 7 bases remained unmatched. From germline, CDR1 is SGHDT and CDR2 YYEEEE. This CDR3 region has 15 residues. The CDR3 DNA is TGTGCCAGCAGTACCGGGACAGGGGTGGCCGGGGAGCTGTTTTTT. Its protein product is CASSTGTGVAGELFF.

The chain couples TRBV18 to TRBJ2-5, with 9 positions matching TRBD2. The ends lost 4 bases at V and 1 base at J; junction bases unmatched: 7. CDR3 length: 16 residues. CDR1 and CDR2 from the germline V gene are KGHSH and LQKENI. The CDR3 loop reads CASSRGVAGAQETQYF. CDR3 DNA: TGTGCCAGCTCACGTGGGGTAGCGGGGGCCCAAGAGACCCAGTACTTC.

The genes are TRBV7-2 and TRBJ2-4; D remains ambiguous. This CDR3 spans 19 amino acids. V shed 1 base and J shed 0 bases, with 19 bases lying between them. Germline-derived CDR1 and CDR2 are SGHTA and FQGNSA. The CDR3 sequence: CASSLDKRWAGLAKNIQYF. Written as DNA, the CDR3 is TGTGCCAGCAGCTTAGATAAAAGATGGGCAGGATTAGCCAAAAACATTCAGTACTTC.

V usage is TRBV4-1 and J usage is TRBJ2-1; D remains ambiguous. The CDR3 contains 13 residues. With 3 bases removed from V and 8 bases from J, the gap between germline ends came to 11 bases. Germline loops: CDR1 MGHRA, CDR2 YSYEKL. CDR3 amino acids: CASSQIVVDEQFF. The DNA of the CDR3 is TGCGCCAGCAGCCAGATAGTAGTGGATGAGCAGTTCTTC.

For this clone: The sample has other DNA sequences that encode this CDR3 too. CDR3 region: CASSLPGRDEQYF. The DNA for the CDR3 is TGTGCCAGCAGTCTACCCGGGAGGGACGAGCAGTACTTC. The chain uses TRBV25-1 and TRBJ2-7; TRBD2 aligns across 8 bases. The CDR3 has 13 residues. Trimming removed 5 bases from V and 5 bases from J; junction bases left unmatched: 5. CDR1 MGHDK and CDR2 SYGVNS come from the germline V gene.

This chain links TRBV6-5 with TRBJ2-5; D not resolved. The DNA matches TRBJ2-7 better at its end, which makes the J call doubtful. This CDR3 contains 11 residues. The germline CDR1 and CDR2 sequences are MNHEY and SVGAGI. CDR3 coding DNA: TGTGCCAGCAGTCCGGGTGCCGAGCAGTACTTC. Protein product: CASSPGAEQYF.

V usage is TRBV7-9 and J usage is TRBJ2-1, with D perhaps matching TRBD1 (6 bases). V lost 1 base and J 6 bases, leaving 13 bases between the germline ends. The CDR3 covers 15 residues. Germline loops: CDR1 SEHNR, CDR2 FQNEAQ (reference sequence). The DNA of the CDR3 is TGTGCCAGCAGCTTAGGACAGGTACTGGGCAATGAGCAGTTCTTC. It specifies CASSLGQVLGNEQFF.

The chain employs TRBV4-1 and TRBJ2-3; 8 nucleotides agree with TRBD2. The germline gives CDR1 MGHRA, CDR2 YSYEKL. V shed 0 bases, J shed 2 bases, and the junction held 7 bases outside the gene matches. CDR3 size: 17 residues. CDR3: CASSQDGVAGLTDTQYF. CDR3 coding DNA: TGCGCCAGCAGCCAAGACGGGGTAGCGGGGCTCACAGATACGCAGTATTTT.

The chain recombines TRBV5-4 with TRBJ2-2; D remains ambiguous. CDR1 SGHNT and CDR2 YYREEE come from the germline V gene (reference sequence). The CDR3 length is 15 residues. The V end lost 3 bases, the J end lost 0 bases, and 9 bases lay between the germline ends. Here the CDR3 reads CASSSTAPNTGELFF. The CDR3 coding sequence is TGTGCCAGCAGCTCTACTGCCCCGAACACCGGGGAGCTGTTTTTT.

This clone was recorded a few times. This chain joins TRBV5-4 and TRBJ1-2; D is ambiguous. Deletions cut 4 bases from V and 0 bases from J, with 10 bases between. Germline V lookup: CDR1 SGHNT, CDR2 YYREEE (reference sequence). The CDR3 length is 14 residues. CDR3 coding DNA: TGTGCCAGCAGCCAGGATGGATCTAACTATGGCTACACCTTC. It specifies CASSQDGSNYGYTF. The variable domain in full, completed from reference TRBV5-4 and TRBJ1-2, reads ETGVTQSPTHLIKTRGQQVTLRCSSQSGHNTVSWYQQALGQGPQFIFQYYREEENGRGNFPPRFSGLQFPNYSSELNVNALELDDSALYLCASSQDGSNYGYTFGSGTRLTVV.

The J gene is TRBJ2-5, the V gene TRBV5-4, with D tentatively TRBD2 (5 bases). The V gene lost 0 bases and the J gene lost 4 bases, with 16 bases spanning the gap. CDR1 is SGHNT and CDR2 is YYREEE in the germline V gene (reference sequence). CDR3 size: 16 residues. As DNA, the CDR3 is TGTGCCAGCAGCTTGGGCGCAGCGGCGTTCGGAGAGACCCAGTACTTC. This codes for CASSLGAAAFGETQYF.

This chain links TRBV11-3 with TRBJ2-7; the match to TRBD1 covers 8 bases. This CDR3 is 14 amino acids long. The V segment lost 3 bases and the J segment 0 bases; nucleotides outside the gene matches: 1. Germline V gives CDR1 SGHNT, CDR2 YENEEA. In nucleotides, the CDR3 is TGTGCCAGCAGCTTCGGGACAGGCTCCTACGAGCAGTACTTC. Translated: CASSFGTGSYEQYF.

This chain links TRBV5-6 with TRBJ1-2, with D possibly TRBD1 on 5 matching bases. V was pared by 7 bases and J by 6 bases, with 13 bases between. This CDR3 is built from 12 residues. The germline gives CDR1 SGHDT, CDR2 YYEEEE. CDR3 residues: CASRAGLDGYTF. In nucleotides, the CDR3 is TGTGCCAGCCGGGCGGGACTTGATGGCTACACCTTC.